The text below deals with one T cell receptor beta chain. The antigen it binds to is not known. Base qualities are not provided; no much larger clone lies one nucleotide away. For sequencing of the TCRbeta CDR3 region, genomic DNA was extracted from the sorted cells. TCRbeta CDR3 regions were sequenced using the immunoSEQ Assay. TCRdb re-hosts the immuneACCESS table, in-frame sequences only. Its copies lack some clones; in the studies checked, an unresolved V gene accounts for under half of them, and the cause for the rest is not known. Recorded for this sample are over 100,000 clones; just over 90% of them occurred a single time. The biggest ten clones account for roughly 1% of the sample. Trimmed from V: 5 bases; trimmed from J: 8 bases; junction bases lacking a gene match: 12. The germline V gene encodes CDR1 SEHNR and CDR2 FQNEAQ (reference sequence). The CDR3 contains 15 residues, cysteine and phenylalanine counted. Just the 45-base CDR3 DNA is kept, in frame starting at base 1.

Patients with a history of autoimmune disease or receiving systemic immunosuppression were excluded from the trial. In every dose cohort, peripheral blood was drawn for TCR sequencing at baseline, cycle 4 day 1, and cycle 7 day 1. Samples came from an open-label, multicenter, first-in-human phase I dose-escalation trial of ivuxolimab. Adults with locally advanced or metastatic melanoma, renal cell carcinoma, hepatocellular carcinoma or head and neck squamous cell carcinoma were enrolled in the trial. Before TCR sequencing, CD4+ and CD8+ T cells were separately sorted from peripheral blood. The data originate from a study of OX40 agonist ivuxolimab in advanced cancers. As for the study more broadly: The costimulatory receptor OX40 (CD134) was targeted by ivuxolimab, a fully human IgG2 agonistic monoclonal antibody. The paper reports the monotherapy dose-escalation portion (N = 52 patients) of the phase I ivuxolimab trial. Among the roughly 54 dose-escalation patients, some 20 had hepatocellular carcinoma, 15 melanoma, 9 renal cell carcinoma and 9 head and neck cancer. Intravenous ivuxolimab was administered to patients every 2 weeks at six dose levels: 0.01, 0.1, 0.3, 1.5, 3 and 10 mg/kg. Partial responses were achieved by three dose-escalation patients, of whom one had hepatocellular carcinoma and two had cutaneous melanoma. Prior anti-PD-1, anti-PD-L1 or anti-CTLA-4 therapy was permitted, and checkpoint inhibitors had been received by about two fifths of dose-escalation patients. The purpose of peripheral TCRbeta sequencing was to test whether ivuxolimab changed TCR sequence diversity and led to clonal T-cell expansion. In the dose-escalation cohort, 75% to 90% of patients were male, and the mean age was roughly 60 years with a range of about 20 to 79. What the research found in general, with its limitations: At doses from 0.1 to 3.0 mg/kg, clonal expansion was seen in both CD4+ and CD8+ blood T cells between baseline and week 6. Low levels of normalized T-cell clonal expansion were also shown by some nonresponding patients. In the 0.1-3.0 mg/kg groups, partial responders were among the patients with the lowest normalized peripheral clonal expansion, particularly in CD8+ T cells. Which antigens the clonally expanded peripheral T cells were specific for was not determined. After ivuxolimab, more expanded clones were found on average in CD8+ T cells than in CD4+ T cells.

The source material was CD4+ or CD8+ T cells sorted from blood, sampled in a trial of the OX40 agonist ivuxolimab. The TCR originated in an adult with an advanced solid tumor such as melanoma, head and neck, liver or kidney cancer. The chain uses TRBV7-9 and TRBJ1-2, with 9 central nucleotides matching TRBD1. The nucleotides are TGTGCCAGCAGCCTTCCTGGGACAGGGTTGGAGGGCTACACCTTC. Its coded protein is CASSLPGTGLEGYTF. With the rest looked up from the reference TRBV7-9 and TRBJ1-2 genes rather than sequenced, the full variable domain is DTGVSQNPRHKITKRGQNVTFRCDPISEHNRLYWYRQTLGQGPEFLTYFQNEAQLEKSRLLSDRFSAERPKGSFSTLEIQRTEQGDSAMYLCASSLPGTGLEGYTFGSGTRLTVV.